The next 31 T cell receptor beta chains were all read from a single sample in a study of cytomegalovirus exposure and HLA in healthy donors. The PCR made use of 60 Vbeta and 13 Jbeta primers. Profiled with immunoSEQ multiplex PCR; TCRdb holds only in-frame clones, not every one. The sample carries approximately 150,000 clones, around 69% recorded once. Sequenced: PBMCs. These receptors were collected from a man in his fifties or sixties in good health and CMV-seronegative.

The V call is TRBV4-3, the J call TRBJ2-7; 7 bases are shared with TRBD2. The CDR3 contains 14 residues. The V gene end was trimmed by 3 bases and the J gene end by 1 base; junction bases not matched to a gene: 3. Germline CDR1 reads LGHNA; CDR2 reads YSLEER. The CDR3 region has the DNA TGCGCCAGCAGCCACCAGCGGGGATCCTACGAGCAGTACTTC. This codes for CASSHQRGSYEQYF.

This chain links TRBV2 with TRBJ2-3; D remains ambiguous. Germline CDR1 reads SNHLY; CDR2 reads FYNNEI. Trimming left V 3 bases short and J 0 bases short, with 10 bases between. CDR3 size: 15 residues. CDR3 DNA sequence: TGTGCCAGCAGTGAGATAGCTCTTAGCACAGATACGCAGTATTTT. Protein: CASSEIALSTDTQYF.

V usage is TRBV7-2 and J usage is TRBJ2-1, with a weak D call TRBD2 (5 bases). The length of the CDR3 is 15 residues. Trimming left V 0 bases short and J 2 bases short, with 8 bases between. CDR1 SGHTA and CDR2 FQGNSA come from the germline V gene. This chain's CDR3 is CASSLAGGAYNEQFF. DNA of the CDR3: TGTGCCAGCAGCTTAGCAGGAGGCGCCTACAATGAGCAGTTCTTC.

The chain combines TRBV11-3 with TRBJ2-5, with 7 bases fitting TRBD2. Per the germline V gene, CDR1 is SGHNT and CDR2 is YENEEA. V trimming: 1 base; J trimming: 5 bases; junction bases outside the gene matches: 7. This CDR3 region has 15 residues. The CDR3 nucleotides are TGTGCCAGCAGCTTAGTTGGGCGGGAGCGTGAGACCCAGTACTTC. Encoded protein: CASSLVGRERETQYF.

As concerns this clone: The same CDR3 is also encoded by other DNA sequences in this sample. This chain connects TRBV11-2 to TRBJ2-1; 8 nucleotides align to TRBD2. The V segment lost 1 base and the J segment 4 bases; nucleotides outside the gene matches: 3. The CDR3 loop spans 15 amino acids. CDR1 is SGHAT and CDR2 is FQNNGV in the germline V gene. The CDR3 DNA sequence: TGTGCCAGCAGCTTAGCGGGGGGGCCTTACAATGAGCAGTTCTTC. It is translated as CASSLAGGPYNEQFF.

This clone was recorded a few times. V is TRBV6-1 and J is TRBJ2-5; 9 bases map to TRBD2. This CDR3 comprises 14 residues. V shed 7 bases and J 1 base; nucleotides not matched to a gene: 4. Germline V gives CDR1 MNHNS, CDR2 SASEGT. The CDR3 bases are TGTGCCAGCATGGAGGGACTAGCCCAAGAGACCCAGTACTTC. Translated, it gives CASMEGLAQETQYF.

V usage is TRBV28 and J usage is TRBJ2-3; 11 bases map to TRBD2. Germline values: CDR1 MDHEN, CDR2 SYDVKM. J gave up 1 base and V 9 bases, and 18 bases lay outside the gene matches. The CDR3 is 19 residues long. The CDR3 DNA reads TGTGCCAGTTTAGGCACTAGCGGGGGACGTCAATCTCGCACAGATACGCAGTATTTT. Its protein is CASLGTSGGRQSRTDTQYF.

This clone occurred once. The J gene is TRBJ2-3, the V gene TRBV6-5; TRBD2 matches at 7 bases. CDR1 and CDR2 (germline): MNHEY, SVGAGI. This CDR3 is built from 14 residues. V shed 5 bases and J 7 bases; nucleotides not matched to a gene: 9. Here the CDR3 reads CASSEEGGGYTQYF. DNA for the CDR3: TGTGCCAGCAGTGAGGAAGGCGGGGGATATACGCAGTATTTT.

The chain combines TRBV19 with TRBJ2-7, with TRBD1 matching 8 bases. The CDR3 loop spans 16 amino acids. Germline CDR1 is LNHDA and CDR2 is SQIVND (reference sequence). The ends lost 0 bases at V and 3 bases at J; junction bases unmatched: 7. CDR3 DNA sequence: TGTGCCAGTAGTATAGATCGGGGGACAGGCCTCTACGAGCAGTACTTC. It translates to CASSIDRGTGLYEQYF.

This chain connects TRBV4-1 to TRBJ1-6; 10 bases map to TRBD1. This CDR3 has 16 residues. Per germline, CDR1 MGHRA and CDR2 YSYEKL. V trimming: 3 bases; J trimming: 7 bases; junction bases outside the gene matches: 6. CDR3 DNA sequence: TGCGCCAGCAGCCAGGGAGGACAGGGGGGGAATTCACCCCTCCACTTT. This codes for CASSQGGQGGNSPLHF.

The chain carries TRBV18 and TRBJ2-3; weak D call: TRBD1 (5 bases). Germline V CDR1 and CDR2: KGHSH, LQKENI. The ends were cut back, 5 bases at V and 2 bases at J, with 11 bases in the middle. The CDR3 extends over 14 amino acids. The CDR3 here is CASSADTITDTQYF. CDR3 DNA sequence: TGTGCCAGCTCAGCGGACACGATCACAGATACGCAGTATTTT.

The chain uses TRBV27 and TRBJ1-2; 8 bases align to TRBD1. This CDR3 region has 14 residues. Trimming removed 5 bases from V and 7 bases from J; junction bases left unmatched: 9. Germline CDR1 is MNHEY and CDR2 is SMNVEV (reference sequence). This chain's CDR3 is CASSPGGQGGGYTF. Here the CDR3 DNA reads TGTGCCAGCAGTCCCGGCGGACAGGGTGGTGGCTACACCTTC.

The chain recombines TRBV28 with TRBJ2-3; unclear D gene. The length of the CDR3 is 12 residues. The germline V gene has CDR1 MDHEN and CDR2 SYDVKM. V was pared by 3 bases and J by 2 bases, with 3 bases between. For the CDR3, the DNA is TGTGCCAGCAGTTTTATCACAGATACGCAGTATTTT. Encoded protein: CASSFITDTQYF.

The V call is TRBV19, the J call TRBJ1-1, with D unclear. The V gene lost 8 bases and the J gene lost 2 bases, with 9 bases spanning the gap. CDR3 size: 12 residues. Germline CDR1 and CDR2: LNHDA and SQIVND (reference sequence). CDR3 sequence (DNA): TGTGCCAGTGCCGGGTACAACACTGAAGCTTTCTTT. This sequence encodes CASAGYNTEAFF.

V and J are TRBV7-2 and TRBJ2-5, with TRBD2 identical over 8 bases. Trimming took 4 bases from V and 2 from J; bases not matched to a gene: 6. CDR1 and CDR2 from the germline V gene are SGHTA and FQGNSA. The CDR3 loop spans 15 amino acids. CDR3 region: CASSYLLAGQETQYF. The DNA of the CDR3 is TGTGCCAGCAGCTACCTCTTAGCGGGACAAGAGACCCAGTACTTC.

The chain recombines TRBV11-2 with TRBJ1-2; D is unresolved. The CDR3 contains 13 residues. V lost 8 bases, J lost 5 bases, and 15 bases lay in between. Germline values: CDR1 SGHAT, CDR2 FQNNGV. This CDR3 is CASPTAPLYGYTF. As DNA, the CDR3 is TGTGCCAGCCCAACTGCCCCGTTGTATGGCTACACCTTC.

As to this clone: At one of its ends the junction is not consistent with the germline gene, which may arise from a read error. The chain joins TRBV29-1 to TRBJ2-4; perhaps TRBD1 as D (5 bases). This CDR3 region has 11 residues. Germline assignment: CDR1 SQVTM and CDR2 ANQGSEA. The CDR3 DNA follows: TGCAGCGTTGATTCCCAGGGTGGTATCAACTTC. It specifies CSVDSQGGINF.

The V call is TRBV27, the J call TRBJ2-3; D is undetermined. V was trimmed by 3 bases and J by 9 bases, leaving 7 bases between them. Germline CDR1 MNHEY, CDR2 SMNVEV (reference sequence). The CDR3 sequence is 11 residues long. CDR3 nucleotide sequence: TGTGCCAGCAGTTTTGGCCCCACGCAGTATTTT. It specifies CASSFGPTQYF.

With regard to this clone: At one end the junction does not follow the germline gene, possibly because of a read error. This CDR3 reads CSSSTQQGNTEAFF. In nucleotides, the CDR3 is TGTTCCAGCAGCACCCAGCAGGGTAACACTGAAGCTTTCTTT. This rearrangement joins TRBV7-9 to TRBJ1-1, with D perhaps matching TRBD1 (5 bases). The CDR3 spans 14 residues. From germline, CDR1 is SEHNR and CDR2 FQNEAQ (reference sequence).

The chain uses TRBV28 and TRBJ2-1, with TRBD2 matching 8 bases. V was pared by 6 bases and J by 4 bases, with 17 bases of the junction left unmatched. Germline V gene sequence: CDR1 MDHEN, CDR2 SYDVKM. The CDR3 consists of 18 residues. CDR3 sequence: CASSPMQWRRGAYNEQFF. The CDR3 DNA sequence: TGTGCCAGCAGCCCCATGCAGTGGCGGCGGGGGGCGTACAATGAGCAGTTCTTC.

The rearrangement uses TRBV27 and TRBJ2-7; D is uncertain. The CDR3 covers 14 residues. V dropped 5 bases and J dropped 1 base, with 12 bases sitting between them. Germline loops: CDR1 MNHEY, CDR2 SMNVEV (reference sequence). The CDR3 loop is CASSPTRRSYEQYF. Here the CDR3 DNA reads TGTGCCAGCAGTCCTACCCGGCGGTCCTACGAGCAGTACTTC.

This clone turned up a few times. CDR3 residues: CASSYSTSGGETQYF. In nucleotides, the CDR3 is TGTGCCAGCAGTTACTCGACTAGCGGGGGAGAGACCCAGTACTTC. The V gene is TRBV6-6, the J gene TRBJ2-5, with 12 bases lining up with TRBD2. The V and J ends lost 0 bases and 4 bases, in that order; junction bases with no gene match: 0. The CDR3 is 15 amino acids. Per the germline V gene, CDR1 is MNHNY and CDR2 is SVGAGI (reference sequence).

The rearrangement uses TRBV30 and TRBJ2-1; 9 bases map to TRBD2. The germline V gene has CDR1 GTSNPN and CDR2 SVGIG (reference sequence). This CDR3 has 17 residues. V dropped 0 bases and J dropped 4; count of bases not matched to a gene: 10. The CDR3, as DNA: TGTGCCTGGAGTGTACGTTCTAGCGGGGTGGGGTACAATGAGCAGTTCTTC. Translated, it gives CAWSVRSSGVGYNEQFF.

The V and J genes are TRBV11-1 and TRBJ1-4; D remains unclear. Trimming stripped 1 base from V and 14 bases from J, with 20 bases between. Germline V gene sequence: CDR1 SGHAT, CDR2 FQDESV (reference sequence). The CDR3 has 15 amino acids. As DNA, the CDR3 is TGTGCCAGCAGCTTAGGGTTGGAGCGGTCGGCGCATCTGTTTTTT. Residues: CASSLGLERSAHLFF.

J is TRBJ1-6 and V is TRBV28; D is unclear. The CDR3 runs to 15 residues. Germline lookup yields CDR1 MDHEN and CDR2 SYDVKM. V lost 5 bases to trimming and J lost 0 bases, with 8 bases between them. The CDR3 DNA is TGTGCCAGCAGTGGTGGTAGCTCCTATAATTCACCCCTCCACTTT. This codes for CASSGGSSYNSPLHF.

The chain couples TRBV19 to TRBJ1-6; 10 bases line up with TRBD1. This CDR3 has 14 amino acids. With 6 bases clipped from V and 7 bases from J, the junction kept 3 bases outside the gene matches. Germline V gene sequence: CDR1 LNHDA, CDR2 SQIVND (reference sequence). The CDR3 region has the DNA TGTGCCAGTAGGACGGGACAGGGGAATTCACCCCTCCACTTT. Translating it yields CASRTGQGNSPLHF.

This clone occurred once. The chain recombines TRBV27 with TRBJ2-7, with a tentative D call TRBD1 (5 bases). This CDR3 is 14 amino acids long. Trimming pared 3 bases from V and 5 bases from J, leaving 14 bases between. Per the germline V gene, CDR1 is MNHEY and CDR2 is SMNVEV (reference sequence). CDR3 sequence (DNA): TGTGCCAGCAGTTTTCAACAGGATATCAACGAGCAGTACTTC. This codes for CASSFQQDINEQYF.

CDR3 sequence (DNA): TGTGCCAGCAGCCCGAACAGGGCGGATACGCAGTATTTT. Its protein product is CASSPNRADTQYF. The V call is TRBV7-9, the J call TRBJ2-3, with a weak D call TRBD1 (6 bases). The CDR3 has 13 residues. Germline V CDR1 and CDR2: SEHNR, FQNEAQ (reference sequence). Trimming removed 5 bases at V and 6 bases at J, with 12 bases between.

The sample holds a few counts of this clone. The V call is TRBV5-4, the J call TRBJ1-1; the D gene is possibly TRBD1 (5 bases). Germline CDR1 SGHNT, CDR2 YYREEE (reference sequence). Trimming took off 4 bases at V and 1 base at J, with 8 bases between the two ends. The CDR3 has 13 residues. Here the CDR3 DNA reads TGTGCCAGCAGCATAGACAGGAACACTGAAGCTTTCTTT. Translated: CASSIDRNTEAFF. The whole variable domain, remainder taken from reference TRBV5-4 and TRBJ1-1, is ETGVTQSPTHLIKTRGQQVTLRCSSQSGHNTVSWYQQALGQGPQFIFQYYREEENGRGNFPPRFSGLQFPNYSSELNVNALELDDSALYLCASSIDRNTEAFFGQGTRLTVV.

CDR3: CASSRQGNTEAFF. The DNA for the CDR3 is TGTGCCAGCAGCCGGCAGGGTAACACTGAAGCTTTCTTT. This chain connects TRBV7-9 to TRBJ1-1, with D perhaps matching TRBD1 (5 bases). This CDR3 contains 13 residues. V was clipped by 5 bases and J by 2 bases, with 9 bases between them. Germline V gives CDR1 SEHNR, CDR2 FQNEAQ (reference sequence).

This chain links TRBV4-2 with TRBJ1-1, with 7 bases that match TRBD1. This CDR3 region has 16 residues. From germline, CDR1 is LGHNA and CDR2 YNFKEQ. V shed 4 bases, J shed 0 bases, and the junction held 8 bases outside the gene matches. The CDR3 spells CASSPMGQTVNTEAFF. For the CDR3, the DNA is TGTGCCAGCAGCCCTATGGGACAGACAGTGAACACTGAAGCTTTCTTT.